What follows are 27 T cell receptor beta chains derived from one specimen sequenced in a study of Ad26.COV2.S vaccination and SARS-CoV-2 variants. Described treatment: some 20 received Ad26.COV2.S at low or high dose, single or two shots; 5 received placebo; per-sample allocation not given. Sampling occurred on day 63 after the first vaccine or placebo injection. Repertoires were generated with immunoSEQ multiplex PCR, while TCRdb's copy carries only in-frame clones and drops some. Of 500,000 or so clones detected, roughly 87% appear once; the ten largest clones hold about 2.7%. Material: peripheral blood, obtained in a trial of Ad26.COV2.S vaccine versus placebo. These receptors were taken from a person aged 18-60 years who received the Ad26.COV2.S COVID-19 vaccine or a placebo.

The chain recombines TRBV6-4 with TRBJ2-7; 11 bases are shared with TRBD2. V lost 10 bases to trimming and J lost 1 base; unmatched junction nucleotides: 24. The germline gives CDR1 MRHNA, CDR2 SNTAGT. This CDR3 is built from 20 residues. As DNA, the CDR3 is TGTGCCACCTCCGGGACTAGCGGAAGCCTGACTATCCCTCTATCCTACGAGCAGTACGTC. Amino acids: CATSGTSGSLTIPLSYEQYV.

This clone has more than one count but fewer than ten. The chain couples TRBV28 to TRBJ2-1; 7 nucleotides align to TRBD2. After removal of 5 bases from V and 6 bases from J, the junction contained 16 bases not matched to a gene. Germline V gene sequence: CDR1 MDHEN, CDR2 SYDVKM. This CDR3 is built from 17 residues. CDR3 sequence (DNA): TGTGCCAGCAGTCCCCCCATGGGGGGGGGTCGGATCAATGAGCAGTTCTTC. This translates into CASSPPMGGGRINEQFF.

Notes on this clone: In the same sample, other DNA sequences code for this CDR3. The chain is built from TRBV5-1 and TRBJ2-3; D possibly uses TRBD1 or TRBD2 (5 bases each). V shed 4 bases and J shed 6 bases, with 15 bases lying between them. The CDR3 length is 14 residues. Germline V CDR1 and CDR2: SGHRS, YFSETQ. CDR3 loop: CASSLGPGTDTQYF. In DNA form, the CDR3 reads TGCGCCAGCAGCCTCGGCCCGGGGACGGATACGCAGTATTTT. Combining the CDR3 with reference TRBV5-1 and TRBJ2-3 gives the whole variable domain KAGVTQTPRYLIKTRGQQVTLSCSPISGHRSVSWYQQTPGQGLQFLFEYFSETQRNKGNFPGRFSGRQFSNSRSEMNVSTLELGDSALYLCASSLGPGTDTQYFGPGTRLTVL.

V gene TRBV11-2 combines with J gene TRBJ1-4; D unresolved. The germline V gene encodes CDR1 SGHAT and CDR2 FQNNGV. Trimming left V 4 bases short and J 8 bases short, with 11 bases between. The CDR3 is made up of 13 amino acids. CDR3 nucleotides: TGTGCCAGCAGCTCCCAGACCCGGGAAAAACTGTTTTTT. It is translated as CASSSQTREKLFF.

This rearrangement joins TRBV7-8 to TRBJ2-6; 11 positions match TRBD1. There are 16 residues in the CDR3. Germline V gene sequence: CDR1 SGHVS, CDR2 FQNEAQ. The V gene end was trimmed by 6 bases and the J gene end by 4 bases; junction bases not matched to a gene: 5. This CDR3 is CASSWTGGAGANVLTF. CDR3 nucleotides: TGTGCCAGCAGTTGGACAGGGGGCGCCGGGGCCAACGTCCTGACTTTC.

This chain links TRBV4-3 with TRBJ2-7, with no clear D. Germline lookup yields CDR1 LGHNA and CDR2 YSLEER. The CDR3 extends over 11 amino acids. Trimming removed 4 bases from V and 9 bases from J, with 10 bases in between. CDR3 bases: TGCGCCAGCAGCCTGGTCTTGTGGCAGTACGTC. It translates to CASSLVLWQYV.

The rearrangement links TRBV5-6 to TRBJ2-1, with D unclear. V lost 2 bases and J lost 9, with 15 bases in between. CDR1 and CDR2 from the germline V gene are SGHDT and YYEEEE. The length of the CDR3 is 14 residues. CDR3 sequence reads: CASSFPRGPGEQFF. The CDR3 DNA reads TGTGCCAGCAGCTTCCCTCGAGGACCGGGTGAGCAGTTCTTC.

V gene TRBV18 combines with J gene TRBJ1-6, with 10 bases fitting TRBD1. The CDR3 runs 17 residues. Trimming removed 4 bases from V and 10 bases from J; junction bases left unmatched: 13. The germline CDR1 and CDR2 sequences are KGHSH and LQKENI. In nucleotides, the CDR3 is TGTGCCAGCTCACTTGGGGACAGGGGCCTACTAGTGTCACCCCTCCACTTT. Its protein product is CASSLGDRGLLVSPLHF.

The chain has TRBV6-6 and TRBJ1-2; 7 bases fit TRBD1. The V gene's germline CDR1 is MNHNY and CDR2 SVGAGI (reference sequence). The CDR3 consists of 14 residues. V was pared by 2 bases and J by 7 bases, with 7 bases of the junction left unmatched. CDR3 region: CASSYTQGLGGYTF. CDR3 DNA sequence: TGTGCCAGCAGTTACACACAGGGGCTCGGTGGCTACACCTTC.

The chain recombines TRBV2 with TRBJ2-2, with D unresolved. This CDR3 is built from 14 residues. Germline CDR1 reads SNHLY; CDR2 reads FYNNEI. The ends were cut back, 2 bases at V and 1 base at J, with 5 bases in the middle. The CDR3 DNA is TGTGCCAGCAGTGAATCGGGGAACACCGGGGAGCTGTTTTTT. Amino acids: CASSESGNTGELFF. The full variable domain, completed using reference TRBV2 and TRBJ2-2, is EPEVTQTPSHQVTQMGQEVILRCVPISNHLYFYWYRQILGQKVEFLVSFYNNEISEKSEIFDDQFSVERPDGSNFTLKIRSTKLEDSAMYFCASSESGNTGELFFGEGSRLTVL.

The chain employs TRBV5-1 and TRBJ2-1; TRBD2 matches 14 bases. Per germline, CDR1 SGHRS and CDR2 YFSETQ. The ends lost 1 base at V and 7 bases at J; junction bases unmatched: 13. The CDR3 totals 19 residues. The chain's CDR3 is CASSLFVGLAGEEGNEQFF. CDR3 nucleotides: TGCGCCAGCAGCTTGTTTGTGGGACTAGCGGGAGAGGAGGGAAATGAGCAGTTCTTC.

The sample holds a few counts of this clone. This chain connects TRBV6-5 to TRBJ1-1; D is unclear. Trimming cost V 5 bases and J 2 bases, with 12 bases left between them. This CDR3 comprises 14 residues. Germline V gene data show CDR1 as MNHEY and CDR2 as SVGAGI. The CDR3 loop is CASSPLWVNTEAFF. As DNA, the CDR3 is TGTGCCAGCAGTCCCCTCTGGGTAAACACTGAAGCTTTCTTT.

This clone was detected only a few times. The gene calls are TRBV29-1 and TRBJ1-1, with TRBD1 as a possible D gene (5 bases). This CDR3 is 13 amino acids long. Germline assignment: CDR1 SQVTM and CDR2 ANQGSEA. V was trimmed by 3 bases and J by 4 bases, leaving 12 bases between them. CDR3 residues: CSVEAGRGTEAFF. The CDR3 region has the DNA TGCAGCGTTGAGGCGGGAAGGGGCACTGAAGCTTTCTTT.

V is TRBV2 and J is TRBJ2-7; D gene ambiguous. Looked up from germline, CDR1 is SNHLY and CDR2 is FYNNEI. Between the trimmed V and J ends, which lost 2 bases and 2 bases, there was a span of 10 bases. CDR3 length: 14 amino acids. The CDR3 loop reads CASSESAGPYEQYF. CDR3 bases: TGTGCCAGCAGTGAATCGGCAGGCCCCTACGAGCAGTACTTC.

This clone was seen only a few times. This chain links TRBV5-1 with TRBJ1-6; no definite D call. CDR1 and CDR2 from the germline V gene are SGHRS and YFSETQ. Trimming stripped 2 bases from V and 5 bases from J, with 14 bases between. The CDR3 is 16 amino acids. CDR3 DNA: TGCGCCAGCAGCTTTCTGAGCCGGGAAGATAATTCACCCCTCCACTTT. Its translation: CASSFLSREDNSPLHF.

This chain connects TRBV9 to TRBJ2-5, with 8 nucleotides matching TRBD2. Trimming took 3 bases from V and 5 from J; bases not matched to a gene: 9. Germline loops: CDR1 SGDLS, CDR2 YYNGEE. The CDR3 is 15 amino acids. CDR3 protein: CASSGRGLGAETQYF. CDR3 nucleotides: TGTGCCAGCAGCGGAAGGGGACTAGGTGCCGAGACCCAGTACTTC.

The CDR3 here is CASSSTGLNTEAFF. The DNA for the CDR3 is TGTGCCAGCAGCTCGACAGGGCTAAACACTGAAGCTTTCTTT. V and J are TRBV28 and TRBJ1-1; 7 bases align to TRBD1. Germline values: CDR1 MDHEN, CDR2 SYDVKM. The V gene end was trimmed by 6 bases and the J gene end by 2 bases; junction bases not matched to a gene: 6. The CDR3 consists of 14 residues.

The V and J genes are TRBV18 and TRBJ2-7; D may be TRBD1 (5 bases). There are 13 residues in the CDR3. The germline V gene encodes CDR1 KGHSH and CDR2 LQKENI. V lost 1 base, J lost 6 bases, and 10 bases lay in between. CDR3 amino acids: CASSPLRRGEQYF. DNA of the CDR3: TGTGCCAGCTCACCACTTCGAAGGGGCGAGCAGTACTTC.

The rearrangement joins TRBV19 to TRBJ2-2, with 11 bases fitting TRBD1. Germline assignment: CDR1 LNHDA and CDR2 SQIVND (reference sequence). With V trimmed by 8 bases and J by 5 bases, 4 bases remained unmatched. This CDR3 region has 14 residues. The CDR3 coding sequence is TGTGCCAGTCAGGACAGGGGGCGAACCGGGGAGCTGTTTTTT. It specifies CASQDRGRTGELFF.

The chain uses TRBV20-1 and TRBJ1-6, with 7 nucleotides matching TRBD1. The length of the CDR3 is 14 residues. Germline lookup yields CDR1 DFQATT and CDR2 SNEGSKA (reference sequence). V gave up 3 bases and J gave up 5 bases; unmatched junction bases: 4. CDR3 nucleotide sequence: TGCAGTGCTAGTCCCGGGACAGATAATTCACCCCTCCACTTT. This translates into CSASPGTDNSPLHF.

The chain couples TRBV28 to TRBJ2-1, with D unresolved. The CDR3 extends over 11 amino acids. Germline-derived CDR1 and CDR2 are MDHEN and SYDVKM. Trimming cost V 5 bases and J 10 bases, with 9 bases left between them. CDR3 sequence reads: CASSRNYEQFF. As DNA, the CDR3 is TGTGCCAGCAGTCGAAACTACGAGCAGTTCTTC.

Remarks on this clone: Compared with germline, one end of the junction differs, possibly owing to a read error. V is TRBV7-2 and J is TRBJ2-1, with unresolved D. This CDR3 is built from 16 residues. Per germline, CDR1 SGHTA and CDR2 FQGNSA. The CDR3 DNA is TGCGCCAGCAGCTTCTCTTTTGGCGTATCCTACAATGAGCAGTTCTTC. It yields the protein CASSFSFGVSYNEQFF. The whole variable domain, filled in from reference TRBV7-2 and TRBJ2-1, reads GAGVSQSPSNKVTEKGKDVELRCDPISGHTALYWYRQSLGQGLEFLIYFQGNSAPDKSGLPSDRFSAERTGGSVSTLTIQRTQQEDSAVYLCASSFSFGVSYNEQFFGPGTRLTVL.

The chain is built from TRBV5-1 and TRBJ2-7, with D hard to call. The ends were cut back, 1 base at V and 2 bases at J, with 16 bases in the middle. Per the germline V gene, CDR1 is SGHRS and CDR2 is YFSETQ. The CDR3 runs 16 residues. CDR3 region: CASSLRETVGTYEQYF. In DNA form, the CDR3 reads TGCGCCAGCAGCTTGAGGGAAACAGTTGGAACCTACGAGCAGTACTTC. Full variable domain (rest looked up from reference TRBV5-1 and TRBJ2-7): KAGVTQTPRYLIKTRGQQVTLSCSPISGHRSVSWYQQTPGQGLQFLFEYFSETQRNKGNFPGRFSGRQFSNSRSEMNVSTLELGDSALYLCASSLRETVGTYEQYFGPGTRLTVT.

The chain has TRBV7-8 and TRBJ2-1; D ambiguous. From germline, CDR1 is SGHVS and CDR2 FQNEAQ. The V end was cut by 1 base, the J end by 6 bases, with 22 bases between. CDR3 length: 18 amino acids. The chain's CDR3 is CASSLESNWPAPTNEQFF. CDR3 bases: TGTGCCAGCAGCTTAGAGAGTAATTGGCCGGCCCCGACCAATGAGCAGTTCTTC.

The chain employs TRBV6-2 or TRBV6-3 and TRBJ1-1; D is possibly TRBD1 (6 bases). The length of the CDR3 is 15 residues. Germline-derived CDR1 and CDR2 are MNHEY and SVGEGT. V was cut by 4 bases and J by 4 bases, with 16 bases left in between. In DNA form, the CDR3 reads TGTGCCAGCAGTTCCGCCGACAGGTGGGGCACTGAAGCTTTCTTT. Its translation: CASSSADRWGTEAFF.

The chain has TRBV12-3 or TRBV12-4 and TRBJ1-2; TRBD1 might be the D (5 bases). Trimming took 3 bases from V and 3 from J, leaving 8 bases between them. This CDR3 contains 13 residues. CDR3 DNA: TGTGCCAGCAGTTTCGGGGGGGACTATGGCTACACCTTC. Encoded protein: CASSFGGDYGYTF.

This clone was seen just once. V is TRBV6-6 and J is TRBJ1-1; the D is unclear. The CDR3 runs 13 residues. Trimming took 6 bases from V and 4 from J, leaving 12 bases between them. From germline, CDR1 is MNHNY and CDR2 SVGAGI (reference sequence). The CDR3 nucleotides read TGTGCCAGCAGCCATCAAGGCAGCACTGAAGCTTTCTTT. Translating gives CASSHQGSTEAFF.